Listed here are 17 T cell receptor beta chains from one sample, sequenced in a study of lymphopenia after photon versus proton radiotherapy (dated by TCRdb to about 2019). The library was obtained by the immunoSEQ multiplex PCR assay. TCRdb took over this immuneACCESS table, retaining in-frame rearrangements with V and J assigned. Such tables are incomplete; in checked studies, under half of the missing clones stem from an unresolved V gene, and the remainder is unexplained. A total of about 7,500 clones appear in this sample, roughly nine tenths of them only once. Approximately 3% of the sample is in the top ten clones. Source: peripheral blood, taken from a patient treated with photon-based radiotherapy. These receptors were taken from a woman between 70 and 85 years old with pancreatic cancer.

The rearrangement uses TRBV9 and TRBJ2-1, with TRBD2 matching 7 bases. The CDR3 is made up of 13 amino acids. Germline-derived CDR1 and CDR2 are SGDLS and YYNGEE. The trim removed 4 bases at V and 7 bases at J, leaving 5 bases unmatched. As DNA, the CDR3 is TGTGCCAGCAGCCTGACGGGGGGTAATGAGCAGTTCTTC. Protein product: CASSLTGGNEQFF.

V is TRBV5-4 and J is TRBJ2-2; TRBD2 aligns across 13 bases. The CDR3 runs 16 residues. Germline V gene data show CDR1 as SGHNT and CDR2 as YYREEE (reference sequence). V gave up 4 bases and J gave up 2 bases; unmatched junction bases: 2. CDR3 loop: CASSRTSGSNTGELFF. CDR3 nucleotides: TGTGCCAGCAGCAGGACTAGCGGGAGCAACACCGGGGAGCTGTTTTTT. The full variable domain, rest sourced from reference TRBV5-4 and TRBJ2-2, is ETGVTQSPTHLIKTRGQQVTLRCSSQSGHNTVSWYQQALGQGPQFIFQYYREEENGRGNFPPRFSGLQFPNYSSELNVNALELDDSALYLCASSRTSGSNTGELFFGEGSRLTVL.

The rearrangement links TRBV2 to TRBJ2-7; D unclear. Trimming removed 4 bases from V and 4 bases from J, with 17 bases in between. The CDR3 is 15 amino acids. CDR1 and CDR2 from the germline V gene are SNHLY and FYNNEI. The CDR3 DNA is TGTGCCAGCAGTGTACGGGCGGTCGGTGGGTACGAGCAGTACTTC. Translated, it gives CASSVRAVGGYEQYF.

CDR3 coding DNA: TGCGCCAGTACTTCAGGGGGCTACGCAGATACGCAGTATTTT. It yields the protein CASTSGGYADTQYF. The chain links TRBV5-1 to TRBJ2-3; 8 bases are a match to TRBD1. This CDR3 has 14 amino acids. CDR1 and CDR2 (germline): SGHRS, YFSETQ. Losses at the gene ends were 8 bases for V and 4 bases for J; bases not matched to a gene: 9.

The chain recombines TRBV29-1 with TRBJ1-1, with D perhaps TRBD1 (5 bases). This CDR3 contains 12 residues. In germline, CDR1 is SQVTM, CDR2 ANQGSEA. The CDR3 region is CSAGPMNTEAFF. As DNA, the CDR3 is TGCAGTGCGGGACCTATGAACACTGAAGCTTTCTTT.

About this clone: Mismatch with germline at one junction end may stem from a read error. V gene TRBV7-9 combines with J gene TRBJ2-3; 8 nucleotides line up with TRBD1. CDR3 length equals 15 residues. In germline, CDR1 is SEHNR, CDR2 FQNEAQ (reference sequence). CDR3 amino acids: CTSSWTTGERDTQYF. DNA of the CDR3: TGTACCAGCAGCTGGACGACAGGGGAGAGAGATACGCAGTATTTT. The full variable domain, with the rest looked up from reference TRBV7-9 and TRBJ2-3, is DTGVSQNPRHKITKRGQNVTFRCDPISEHNRLYWYRQTLGQGPEFLTYFQNEAQLEKSRLLSDRFSAERPKGSFSTLEIQRTEQGDSAMYLCTSSWTTGERDTQYFGPGTRLTVL.

The DNA for the CDR3 is TGTGGGTGGGGGGACACTGAAGCTTTCTTT. This gives the protein CGWGDTEAFF. V is TRBV7-2 and J is TRBJ1-1; tentative D call: TRBD1 (5 bases). The CDR3 length is 10 residues. The germline CDR1 and CDR2 sequences are SGHTA and FQGNSA.

This clone was found once. This chain links TRBV28 with TRBJ2-5; D is possibly TRBD2 (6 bases). CDR3 size: 16 residues. The germline V gene has CDR1 MDHEN and CDR2 SYDVKM. The germline V and J ends were trimmed by 7 bases and 5 bases, with 23 bases remaining between them. The CDR3 reads CASKKGGRPAGETQYF. The CDR3 DNA reads as TGTGCCAGCAAAAAGGGTGGGAGGCCGGCCGGGGAGACCCAGTACTTC.

V gene TRBV6-1 combines with J gene TRBJ2-1; D uncertain. Germline CDR1 reads MNHNS; CDR2 reads SASEGT. The CDR3 covers 12 residues. V was clipped by 2 bases and J by 11 bases, with 10 bases between them. CDR3 coding DNA: TGTGCCAGCAGTGAATCAAACACCCAGCAGTTCTTC. Its translation: CASSESNTQQFF.

This chain connects TRBV7-9 to TRBJ2-1; D call uncertain. V dropped 3 bases and J dropped 9 bases, with 6 bases sitting between them. In germline, CDR1 is SEHNR, CDR2 FQNEAQ (reference sequence). This CDR3 comprises 11 residues. The CDR3, as DNA: TGTGCCAGCAGCTTCGACGCTGAGCAGTTCTTC. Translating gives CASSFDAEQFF. Supplemented by reference TRBV7-9 and TRBJ2-1, the full variable domain reads DTGVSQNPRHKITKRGQNVTFRCDPISEHNRLYWYRQTLGQGPEFLTYFQNEAQLEKSRLLSDRFSAERPKGSFSTLEIQRTEQGDSAMYLCASSFDAEQFFGPGTRLTVL.

The chain links TRBV4-2 to TRBJ2-3, with D tentatively TRBD1 (5 bases). The CDR3 runs 17 residues. V dropped 0 bases and J dropped 4 bases, with 17 bases sitting between them. CDR1 and CDR2 (germline): LGHNA, YNFKEQ. The CDR3 DNA is TGTGCCAGCAGCCAAGAATTTGGGGCCCCGGACGCAGATACGCAGTATTTT. It translates to CASSQEFGAPDADTQYF.

The genes are TRBV2 and TRBJ2-2; D is uncertain. Germline V CDR1 and CDR2: SNHLY, FYNNEI. V lost 0 bases and J 3 bases, leaving 5 bases between the germline ends. This CDR3 contains 14 residues. CDR3 sequence (DNA): TGTGCCAGCAGTGAAGCCAGCTACACCGGGGAGCTGTTTTTT. This codes for CASSEASYTGELFF.

V and J are TRBV30 and TRBJ1-2, with 11 bases fitting TRBD1. The CDR3 loop spans 14 amino acids. Trimming at V came to 3 bases and at J to 4 bases, leaving 4 bases not matched to a gene. CDR1 and CDR2 (germline): GTSNPN, SVGIG (reference sequence). The CDR3 reads CAWSRDRGSYGYTF. In DNA form, the CDR3 reads TGTGCCTGGAGCAGGGACAGGGGGAGCTATGGCTACACCTTC. Full variable domain (outside the CDR3, taken from reference TRBV30 and TRBJ1-2): SQTIHQWPATLVQPVGSPLSLECTVEGTSNPNLYWYRQAAGRGLQLLFYSVGIGQISSEVPQNLSASRPQDRQFILSSKKLLLSDSGFYLCAWSRDRGSYGYTFGSGTRLTVV.

This rearrangement joins TRBV7-6 to TRBJ2-7; TRBD2 might be the D (6 bases). CDR3 length: 14 residues. Per the germline V gene, CDR1 is SGHVS and CDR2 is FNYEAQ. Trimming cost V 5 bases and J 0 bases, with 11 bases left between them. In DNA, the CDR3 is TGTGCCAGCAGCGCTGGGGGGAGCTCCTACGAGCAGTACTTC. Translated, it gives CASSAGGSSYEQYF.

The V gene is TRBV19, the J gene TRBJ1-5; D gene ambiguous. This CDR3 is built from 15 residues. Trimming took 1 base from V and 0 from J, leaving 7 bases between them. CDR1 is LNHDA, CDR2 SQIVND, per germline (reference sequence). The CDR3 is CASSIGPNSNQPQHF. In nucleotides, the CDR3 is TGTGCCAGTAGTATAGGGCCGAATAGCAATCAGCCCCAGCATTTT.

This sequence joins TRBV28 and TRBJ1-1; TRBD1 agrees at 10 bases. The germline V gene encodes CDR1 MDHEN and CDR2 SYDVKM. This CDR3 region has 12 residues. V was pared by 6 bases and J by 11 bases, with 6 bases of the junction left unmatched. CDR3 sequence (DNA): TGTGCCAGCAGGGCAGACAGGGGGCAGGCTTTCTTT. The encoded protein is CASRADRGQAFF.

V gene TRBV30 combines with J gene TRBJ2-3; no reliable D call. Germline V gene lookup returns CDR1 GTSNPN and CDR2 SVGIG (reference sequence). V lost 4 bases to trimming and J lost 1 base, with 9 bases between them. This CDR3 contains 13 residues. CDR3 DNA: TGTGCCTGGACCCCCATTGGCACAGATACGCAGTATTTT. This sequence encodes CAWTPIGTDTQYF.